This TCR beta chain was sequenced for a study of blood T cell repertoires in COVID-19. Profiling relied on immunoSEQ multiplex PCR, and the TCRdb table lists in-frame clones only, not all of them. The sample holds over 75,000 clones, around 81% seen once. From germline, CDR1 is LGHNA and CDR2 YNFKEQ. The CDR3 contains 14 residues. Trimming at V came to 4 bases and at J to 4 bases, leaving 4 bases not matched to a gene. The chain joins TRBV4-2 to TRBJ1-5; 7 positions agree with TRBD1. This TCR was sampled from a man between 45 and 60 years old who had recovered from COVID-19. Sequences were obtained from peripheral blood. The CDR3 DNA reads as TGTGCCAGCAGCCTTCTGGGACAGAATCAGCCCCAGCATTTT. The encoded protein is CASSLLGQNQPQHF.